These 25 T cell receptor beta chains came from one sample sequenced in a study of identical twins. TCRdb recomputed calls from the 5' RACE reads with MiXCR, one row per CDR3 protein. This sample carries 250,000 or so distinct CDR3 sequences, around 8% of them seen once, and the ten largest clones take less than 4%. These data are also associated with another study on yellow fever vaccine responses in identical twins.

The sample was CD8+ T cells sorted from blood. The receptors stem from a woman under 30 in good health.

This clonotype was found many times. The chain links TRBV7-8 to TRBJ2-7, with D maybe TRBD2 (6 bases). The CDR3 is 14 residues long. CDR1 is SGHVS, CDR2 FQNEAQ, per germline. Trimming left V 4 bases short and J 1 base short, with 11 bases between. CDR3 loop: CASSSGTESYEQYF. The CDR3 DNA reads TGTGCCAGCAGCTCGGGGACTGAGTCCTACGAGCAGTACTTC.

Only a few counts were recorded for this clonotype. The CDR3: CASSVPTDRAYEQYF. In nucleotides, the CDR3 is TGTGCCAGCAGCGTGCCTACAGACAGGGCGTACGAGCAGTACTTC. This rearrangement joins TRBV7-9 to TRBJ2-7, with TRBD1 matching 7 bases. The CDR3 has 15 amino acids. The germline CDR1 and CDR2 sequences are SEHNR and FQNEAQ (reference sequence). J lost 4 bases, V lost 5 bases, and 11 bases had no gene match.

Ten or more counts support this clonotype. The V and J genes are TRBV4-3 and TRBJ2-5, with 11 bases that match TRBD2. The V gene end was trimmed by 4 bases and the J gene end by 3 bases; junction bases not matched to a gene: 1. The CDR3 is 14 residues long. The germline V gene has CDR1 LGHNA and CDR2 YSLEER. The CDR3 region is CASSPGLAEETQYF. The CDR3 DNA reads TGCGCCAGCAGCCCGGGACTAGCGGAAGAGACCCAGTACTTC.

The chain uses TRBV27 and TRBJ2-4, with 7 bases lining up with TRBD1. V shed 9 bases and J 0 bases; nucleotides not matched to a gene: 11. The CDR3 consists of 16 residues. CDR1 MNHEY and CDR2 SMNVEV come from the germline V gene (reference sequence). CDR3 coding DNA: TGTGCCAGGGGGAAAACAGGGGCACTAGCCAAAAACATTCAGTACTTC. It specifies CARGKTGALAKNIQYF.

In its sample, this clonotype was seen many times. The chain joins TRBV4-3 to TRBJ2-1; D is possibly TRBD1 or TRBD2 (5 bases each). The germline V and J ends were trimmed by 1 base and 6 bases, with 13 bases remaining between them. The CDR3 runs to 15 residues. CDR1 is LGHNA and CDR2 is YSLEER in the germline V gene. The CDR3 loop is CASSQVQDGGNEQFF. As DNA, the CDR3 is TGCGCCAGCAGCCAAGTCCAGGATGGGGGCAATGAGCAGTTCTTC.

This clonotype was seen many times. This chain connects TRBV4-2 to TRBJ2-1; perhaps TRBD2 as D (5 bases). The V gene's germline CDR1 is LGHNA and CDR2 YNFKEQ. There are 15 residues in the CDR3. Trimming cost V 0 bases and J 8 bases, with 14 bases left between them. The CDR3 reads CASSQDPLDEDEQFF. The CDR3 DNA is TGTGCCAGCAGCCAAGACCCACTAGACGAGGATGAGCAGTTCTTC.

The chain recombines TRBV4-3 with TRBJ2-7; weak D call: TRBD1 (6 bases). The CDR3 consists of 15 residues. The V and J ends lost 4 bases and 1 base respectively, with 14 bases between them. Germline assignment: CDR1 LGHNA and CDR2 YSLEER. CDR3: CASSPAGTPSYEQYF. The DNA for the CDR3 is TGCGCCAGCAGCCCCGCCGGGACACCTTCCTACGAGCAGTACTTC.

This clonotype was seen many times. In DNA, the CDR3 is TGTGCCAGCAGCCAAGGGCCTACGGAATACAATGAGCAGTTCTTC. Translation gives CASSQGPTEYNEQFF. The V and J genes are TRBV3-1 and TRBJ2-1, with unresolved D. Trimming removed 1 base at V and 4 bases at J, with 11 bases between. CDR1 LGHDT and CDR2 YNNKEL come from the germline V gene (reference sequence). The CDR3 runs to 15 residues.

This clonotype has only a few counts. The chain carries TRBV27 and TRBJ2-3; 7 nucleotides match TRBD2. The germline gives CDR1 MNHEY, CDR2 SMNVEV (reference sequence). The J segment lost 9 bases and the V segment lost 8 bases, leaving 5 bases of the junction unmatched. This CDR3 region has 11 residues. Here the CDR3 DNA reads TGTGCCAGCTCTTACGGGGGGACGCAGTATTTT. This translates into CASSYGGTQYF.

This clonotype appeared a few times. The rearrangement links TRBV24-1 to TRBJ2-5; 8 nucleotides match TRBD2. The germline gives CDR1 KGHDR, CDR2 SFDVKD. V was clipped by 5 bases and J by 1 base; unmatched bases: 5. This CDR3 comprises 15 residues. As DNA, the CDR3 is TGTGCCACCAGTGGGGTCGGGAGGGTCCAAGAGACCCAGTACTTC. Amino acids: CATSGVGRVQETQYF.

This clonotype was observed a few times. The chain's CDR3 is CASSFGGGALYEQYF. Here the CDR3 DNA reads TGTGCCAGCAGCTTCGGCGGGGGGGCCCTCTACGAGCAGTACTTC. The rearrangement links TRBV11-2 to TRBJ2-7; the match to TRBD2 covers 9 bases. With 3 bases clipped from V and 3 bases from J, the junction kept 6 bases outside the gene matches. The length of the CDR3 is 15 residues. The germline V gene has CDR1 SGHAT and CDR2 FQNNGV.

This clonotype occurred many times. The chain recombines TRBV12-3 or TRBV12-4 with TRBJ2-1; D gene uncertain. The CDR3 consists of 12 residues. V shed 0 bases and J shed 8 bases, with 5 bases lying between them. The CDR3 sequence is CASSLAGHEQFF. DNA of the CDR3: TGTGCCAGCAGTTTAGCCGGGCATGAGCAGTTCTTC.

This clonotype was observed many times. V gene TRBV7-9 combines with J gene TRBJ2-1; D is ambiguous. V was trimmed by 6 bases and J by 7 bases, leaving 10 bases between them. Per germline, CDR1 SEHNR and CDR2 FQNEAQ (reference sequence). The CDR3 loop spans 12 amino acids. CDR3 amino acids: CASSLPGNEQFF. CDR3 DNA sequence: TGTGCCAGCAGTTTACCCGGTAATGAGCAGTTCTTC.

The CDR3 reads CSVEEGNVGELFF. CDR3 DNA sequence: TGCAGCGTTGAAGAGGGGAACGTGGGGGAGCTGTTTTTT. The chain uses TRBV29-1 and TRBJ2-2; no clear D. The germline gives CDR1 SQVTM, CDR2 ANQGSEA. V lost 0 bases and J 8 bases, leaving 10 bases between the germline ends. This CDR3 is built from 13 residues.

This clonotype was detected a few times. The chain is built from TRBV9 and TRBJ2-3; 15 bases line up with TRBD2. The CDR3 is 19 residues long. The germline gives CDR1 SGDLS, CDR2 YYNGEE. Trimming at V came to 4 bases and at J to 0 bases, leaving 9 bases not matched to a gene. The CDR3 sequence is CASSPGTSGGYISTDTQYF. The CDR3, as DNA: TGTGCCAGCAGCCCCGGGACTAGCGGGGGGTATATTAGCACAGATACGCAGTATTTT.

This clonotype was counted at least ten times. The chain couples TRBV27 to TRBJ2-1; no reliable D call. The CDR3 has 15 amino acids. V shed 3 bases and J shed 3 bases, with 12 bases lying between them. CDR1 is MNHEY, CDR2 SMNVEV, per germline (reference sequence). DNA for the CDR3: TGTGCCAGCAGTTTGAGCCACGCAGGCTACAATGAGCAGTTCTTC. It specifies CASSLSHAGYNEQFF.

The chain combines TRBV20-1 with TRBJ2-7; 9 bases line up with TRBD1. Per the germline V gene, CDR1 is DFQATT and CDR2 is SNEGSKA (reference sequence). V trimming: 1 base; J trimming: 3 bases; junction bases outside the gene matches: 4. The length of the CDR3 is 14 residues. CDR3 region: CSARAETGGYEQYF. In DNA, the CDR3 is TGCAGTGCTAGAGCGGAGACAGGGGGCTACGAGCAGTACTTC.

This clonotype has just a few counts. V usage is TRBV4-3 and J usage is TRBJ2-1; the D is unclear. Germline V lookup: CDR1 LGHNA, CDR2 YSLEER. V dropped 0 bases and J dropped 2 bases, with 11 bases sitting between them. This CDR3 spans 16 amino acids. The CDR3 bases are TGCGCCAGCAGCCAAGACGAAAGCCGGGCCTACAATGAGCAGTTCTTC. Its translation is CASSQDESRAYNEQFF.

This clonotype was seen only a few times. The V and J genes are TRBV10-2 and TRBJ2-7, with D tentatively TRBD1 (6 bases). CDR3 size: 13 residues. V was trimmed by 3 bases and J by 2 bases, leaving 8 bases between them. Looked up from germline, CDR1 is WSHSY and CDR2 is SAAADI. The CDR3 DNA reads TGCGCCAGCAGTGATCAGGGGACCTACGAGCAGTACTTC. Its translation is CASSDQGTYEQYF.

CDR3 protein: CASSPQRGGDTEAFF. In DNA form, the CDR3 reads TGTGCCAGCAGCCCACAAAGGGGGGGGGACACTGAAGCTTTCTTT. The V call is TRBV7-9, the J call TRBJ1-1, with D perhaps matching TRBD1 (6 bases). Trimming took 5 bases from V and 3 from J, leaving 16 bases between them. Per the germline V gene, CDR1 is SEHNR and CDR2 is FQNEAQ (reference sequence). CDR3 length: 15 residues.

The V call is TRBV19, the J call TRBJ1-5, with D unclear. This CDR3 comprises 14 residues. Germline CDR1 is LNHDA and CDR2 is SQIVND (reference sequence). The V end was cut by 4 bases, the J end by 7 bases, with 14 bases between. DNA for the CDR3: TGTGCCAGTAGTACGGGCCAGTCCATCCAGCCCCAGCATTTT. It is translated as CASSTGQSIQPQHF.

This clonotype was seen a handful of times. V usage is TRBV6-5 and J usage is TRBJ2-2, with a possible D match to TRBD1 (5 bases). The CDR3 contains 14 residues. Between the trimmed V and J ends, which lost 2 bases and 1 base, there was a span of 5 bases. The V gene's germline CDR1 is MNHEY and CDR2 SVGAGI. In DNA form, the CDR3 reads TGTGCCAGCAGTTACACAGGGAACACCGGGGAGCTGTTTTTT. It specifies CASSYTGNTGELFF.

The chain carries TRBV5-1 and TRBJ2-1; TRBD2 aligns across 14 bases. The CDR3 covers 16 residues. The V gene's germline CDR1 is SGHRS and CDR2 YFSETQ. Trimming at V came to 4 bases and at J to 9 bases, leaving 9 bases not matched to a gene. CDR3 coding DNA: TGCGCCAGCAGCCCCCGACTAGCGGGAGGGCTGGGTGAGCAGTTCTTC. Its translation: CASSPRLAGGLGEQFF.

This chain joins TRBV20-1 and TRBJ2-7; D gene ambiguous. The V and J ends lost 2 bases and 0 bases respectively, with 8 bases between them. The germline V gene has CDR1 DFQATT and CDR2 SNEGSKA (reference sequence). This CDR3 has 13 amino acids. CDR3 coding DNA: TGCAGTGCTAGACAGTCATCCTCCTACGAGCAGTACTTC. Translated: CSARQSSSYEQYF.

This chain links TRBV20-1 with TRBJ2-5; D is possibly TRBD2 (6 bases). The germline V gene encodes CDR1 DFQATT and CDR2 SNEGSKA (reference sequence). Trimming stripped 3 bases from V and 2 bases from J, with 10 bases between. This CDR3 is built from 13 residues. The DNA for the CDR3 is TGCAGTGCTAGGGAGCTAGCGCAAGAGACCCAGTACTTC. Encoded protein: CSARELAQETQYF.